This T cell receptor (beta chain) was sequenced in a study of shared clonotypes between healthy human individuals. This clone was detected a few times. Its antigen is still unknown. CDR1 is SEHNR and CDR2 is FQNEAQ in the germline V gene (reference sequence). J lost 6 bases, V lost 4 bases, and 7 bases had no gene match. The CDR3 contains 16 residues. Profiled with immunoSEQ multiplex PCR; TCRdb holds only in-frame clones, not every one. This sample has fewer than 850,000 clones, with about 78% found just once. Study-wide results and limits: Enrolling few donors narrowed the genetic and exposure-history diversity that was represented. Clonotypes shared by all four sorted-subset donors had higher generation probabilities than non-shared clonotypes.

The TCR comes from a woman under 40 in good health. The material sequenced was memory CD4+ T cells sorted from blood. The sample's subset: CD45RA-negative fraction. The rearrangement links TRBV7-9 to TRBJ2-2, with 11 bases matching TRBD1. The CDR3 DNA sequence: TGTGCCAGCAGCTCACGGGACAGGGGGATAGCCGGGGAGCTGTTTTTT. It is translated as CASSSRDRGIAGELFF. The full variable domain, its missing parts supplied by reference TRBV7-9 and TRBJ2-2, is DTGVSQNPRHKITKRGQNVTFRCDPISEHNRLYWYRQTLGQGPEFLTYFQNEAQLEKSRLLSDRFSAERPKGSFSTLEIQRTEQGDSAMYLCASSSRDRGIAGELFFGEGSRLTVL.